This is a list of T cell receptor beta chains from one sample in a study of T cells in localized non-small cell lung cancer. Clones were read by immunoSEQ multiplex PCR, and TCRdb kept only the in-frame ones, dropping some. Here the sample spans approximately 2,800 clones, more than 25% being singletons. Sequencing used normal lung tissue next to the tumor, obtained before any cancer treatment. The receptors here all came from a female donor older than 55 with stage I squamous cell lung carcinoma. Both conserved end residues are part of each CDR3. Each record gives: J gene, D gene, CDR3 length, V gene, clone size, CDR3 DNA, CDR3 protein. A D gene is named only where the DNA matches it firmly. A clone size is listed for some rows: how often the clone was seen (once, few, many), or a class if it is expanded.

J gene: TRBJ2-7; D gene: TRBD2; CDR3 length: 14; V gene: TRBV29-1; clone size: -; CDR3 DNA: TGCAGCGTAGGACTAGCGGAGGGTTCCTACGAGCAGTACTTC; CDR3 protein: CSVGLAEGSYEQYF
J gene: TRBJ2-2; D gene: -; CDR3 length: 15; V gene: TRBV28; clone size: few; CDR3 DNA: TGTGCCAGCAGTTTCGGGGGGCGCAACACCGGGGAGCTGTTTTTT; CDR3 protein: CASSFGGRNTGELFF
J gene: TRBJ2-1; D gene: TRBD2; CDR3 length: 16; V gene: TRBV11-3; clone size: -; CDR3 DNA: TGTGCCAGCAGCTGGATGTGGGGCGGGAGGTACAATGAGCAGTTCTTC; CDR3 protein: CASSWMWGGRYNEQFF
J gene: TRBJ2-2; D gene: TRBD2; CDR3 length: 16; V gene: TRBV11-3; clone size: -; CDR3 DNA: TGTGCCAGCAGCTCTACCTGGCGGGAGGGACTCGGGGAGCTGTTTTTT; CDR3 protein: CASSSTWREGLGELFF
J gene: TRBJ2-1; D gene: TRBD1; CDR3 length: 15; V gene: TRBV6-8; clone size: medium-sized; CDR3 DNA: TGTGCCAGCACCCCGGGGGACAGGGCCTACAATGAGCAGTTCTTC; CDR3 protein: CASTPGDRAYNEQFF
J gene: TRBJ2-7; D gene: -; CDR3 length: 16; V gene: TRBV28; clone size: -; CDR3 DNA: TGTGCCAGCAGTTTCCCCACTAGCTTTAACTCCTACGAGCAGTACTTC; CDR3 protein: CASSFPTSFNSYEQYF
J gene: TRBJ2-1; D gene: -; CDR3 length: 14; V gene: TRBV19; clone size: -; CDR3 DNA: TGTGCCAGTAGTGAGGCGGGCCGGGTGGATGAGCAGTTCTTC; CDR3 protein: CASSEAGRVDEQFF
J gene: TRBJ1-5; D gene: TRBD1; CDR3 length: 15; V gene: TRBV15; clone size: -; CDR3 DNA: TGTGCCACCAGCTTAGGGGGCGCGGGCAATCAGCCCCAGCATTTT; CDR3 protein: CATSLGGAGNQPQHF
J gene: TRBJ1-2; D gene: -; CDR3 length: 13; V gene: TRBV30; clone size: -; CDR3 DNA: TGTGCCTGGAGTGTAGGGAGGGGTGGCGGCTACACCTTC; CDR3 protein: CAWSVGRGGGYTF
J gene: TRBJ2-4; D gene: -; CDR3 length: 16; V gene: TRBV11-3; clone size: few; CDR3 DNA: TGTGCCAGCAGCTTGGTTTACGGGACAGCCAAAAACATTCAGTACTTC; CDR3 protein: CASSLVYGTAKNIQYF
J gene: TRBJ2-1; D gene: TRBD1; CDR3 length: 17; V gene: TRBV30; clone size: -; CDR3 DNA: TGTGCCTGGAGTCCCATTCCGGGACAGGGGCGATACGATGAGCAGTTCTTC; CDR3 protein: CAWSPIPGQGRYDEQFF
J gene: TRBJ1-2; D gene: -; CDR3 length: 17; V gene: TRBV28; clone size: large; CDR3 DNA: TGTGCCAGCAGTCCCCTCGTATCGATAGACAGAGCCTATGGCTACACCTTC; CDR3 protein: CASSPLVSIDRAYGYTF
J gene: TRBJ1-2; D gene: TRBD1; CDR3 length: 15; V gene: TRBV9; clone size: few; CDR3 DNA: TGTGCCAGCAGCCTAAGCAGTCCGGGACAGAGTGGCTACACCTTC; CDR3 protein: CASSLSSPGQSGYTF
J gene: TRBJ1-2; D gene: -; CDR3 length: 14; V gene: TRBV28; clone size: -; CDR3 DNA: TGTGCCAGCAGGGAGCACGGACTGGCACGGGGCTACACCTTC; CDR3 protein: CASREHGLARGYTF
J gene: TRBJ2-1; D gene: -; CDR3 length: 16; V gene: TRBV11-3; clone size: -; CDR3 DNA: TGTGCCAGCAGCTTTGGGGGGCAGGGAGGTCGCAATGAGCAGTTCTTC; CDR3 protein: CASSFGGQGGRNEQFF
J gene: TRBJ2-7; D gene: -; CDR3 length: 12; V gene: TRBV28; clone size: -; CDR3 DNA: TGTGCCAGCAGTTCCGGACCATACGAGCAGTACTTC; CDR3 protein: CASSSGPYEQYF
J gene: TRBJ2-6; D gene: -; CDR3 length: 14; V gene: TRBV11-3; clone size: -; CDR3 DNA: TGTGCCAGCAGCTTTTTCTCTGGGGCCAACGTCCTGACTTTC; CDR3 protein: CASSFFSGANVLTF
J gene: TRBJ2-1; D gene: -; CDR3 length: 16; V gene: TRBV13; clone size: few; CDR3 DNA: TGTGCCAGCAGCTTAGGTCAGCGGCTCTACTACAATGAGCAGTTCTTC; CDR3 protein: CASSLGQRLYYNEQFF
J gene: TRBJ1-1; D gene: -; CDR3 length: 12; V gene: TRBV9; clone size: -; CDR3 DNA: TGTGCCAGCAGTTTCTCCGGCACTGAAGCTTTCTTT; CDR3 protein: CASSFSGTEAFF
J gene: TRBJ2-1; D gene: -; CDR3 length: 15; V gene: TRBV4-1; clone size: few; CDR3 DNA: TGCGCCAGCAGCCCCCCCGGAAGGACCTCGTGGGAGCAGTTCTTC; CDR3 protein: CASSPPGRTSWEQFF
J gene: TRBJ1-1; D gene: -; CDR3 length: 15; V gene: TRBV5-1; clone size: -; CDR3 DNA: TGCGCCAGCAGCTTGGGGGCTGTGTTGAACACTGAAGCTTTCTTT; CDR3 protein: CASSLGAVLNTEAFF
J gene: TRBJ2-1; D gene: TRBD2; CDR3 length: 16; V gene: TRBV11-3; clone size: medium-sized; CDR3 DNA: TGTGCCAGCAGCTTTCCGGGACTAGCCTCCTACAATGAGCAGTTCTTC; CDR3 protein: CASSFPGLASYNEQFF
J gene: TRBJ1-3; D gene: -; CDR3 length: 17; V gene: TRBV29-1; clone size: -; CDR3 DNA: TGCAGCGCTGTATTAGCAGGGGACGCGGCCCCTGGAAACACCATATATTTT; CDR3 protein: CSAVLAGDAAPGNTIYF
J gene: TRBJ1-3; D gene: TRBD1; CDR3 length: 17; V gene: TRBV10-3; clone size: few; CDR3 DNA: TGTGCCATCAGTGAGTCCGGGACAGGGGTCGCTGGAAACACCATATATTTT; CDR3 protein: CAISESGTGVAGNTIYF
J gene: TRBJ2-7; D gene: -; CDR3 length: 15; V gene: TRBV11-3; clone size: -; CDR3 DNA: TGTGCCAGCAGCTTGGGTCCGACTGACTCCTACGAGCAGTACTTC; CDR3 protein: CASSLGPTDSYEQYF
J gene: TRBJ1-2; D gene: TRBD1; CDR3 length: 13; V gene: TRBV23-1; clone size: many; CDR3 DNA: TGCGCCAGCAGCTTAGGGACAGGGGACGGCTACACCTTC; CDR3 protein: CASSLGTGDGYTF
J gene: TRBJ1-2; D gene: -; CDR3 length: 15; V gene: TRBV9; clone size: medium-sized; CDR3 DNA: TGTGCCAGCAGCGTAGGGCCGACAACGCCCTATGGCTACACCTTC; CDR3 protein: CASSVGPTTPYGYTF
J gene: TRBJ2-2; D gene: -; CDR3 length: 15; V gene: TRBV11-3; clone size: few; CDR3 DNA: TGTGCCAGCAGCCCGGGACAAACCAACACCGGGGAGCTGTTTTTT; CDR3 protein: CASSPGQTNTGELFF
J gene: TRBJ1-1; D gene: TRBD1; CDR3 length: 15; V gene: TRBV11-3; clone size: medium-sized; CDR3 DNA: TGTGCCAGCAGCCCGTCCTTAACAGGGGACCGGGGGGCTTTCTTT; CDR3 protein: CASSPSLTGDRGAFF
J gene: TRBJ2-3; D gene: -; CDR3 length: 15; V gene: TRBV29-1; clone size: -; CDR3 DNA: TGCAGCGTTTCCCCCAAGGCAGGGGGCACAGATACGCAGTATTTT; CDR3 protein: CSVSPKAGGTDTQYF
J gene: TRBJ2-2; D gene: -; CDR3 length: 13; V gene: TRBV9; clone size: -; CDR3 DNA: TGTGCCAGCAGCGTACTAGAGAGCGGGGAGCTGTTTTTT; CDR3 protein: CASSVLESGELFF
J gene: TRBJ2-3; D gene: TRBD2; CDR3 length: 16; V gene: TRBV9; clone size: few; CDR3 DNA: TGTGCCAGCAGCCCATTCATAGGCGGGAGTTCAGATACGCAGTATTTT; CDR3 protein: CASSPFIGGSSDTQYF
J gene: TRBJ2-5; D gene: TRBD1; CDR3 length: 17; V gene: TRBV6-8; clone size: medium-sized; CDR3 DNA: TGTGCCAGCAGTTACTCTCCCACAGGGGCCGCTCAAGAGACCCAGTACTTC; CDR3 protein: CASSYSPTGAAQETQYF
J gene: TRBJ2-7; D gene: -; CDR3 length: 14; V gene: TRBV28; clone size: few; CDR3 DNA: TGTGCCAGCATCGACCTCGGAGGCTCCTACGAGCAGTACTTC; CDR3 protein: CASIDLGGSYEQYF
J gene: TRBJ1-5; D gene: -; CDR3 length: 16; V gene: TRBV19; clone size: -; CDR3 DNA: TGTGCCAGTAGTCCCCCCCGGGGAGCAGGAGATCAGCCCCAGCATTTT; CDR3 protein: CASSPPRGAGDQPQHF
J gene: TRBJ1-5; D gene: -; CDR3 length: 16; V gene: TRBV19; clone size: -; CDR3 DNA: TGTGCCAGTAGTGTCAGAACACCAGGGCCATATCAGCCCCAGCATTTT; CDR3 protein: CASSVRTPGPYQPQHF
J gene: TRBJ2-5; D gene: TRBD2; CDR3 length: 16; V gene: TRBV5-1; clone size: few; CDR3 DNA: TGCGCCAGCAGCTTTGGGACTAGCGGGAGCGGTGAGACCCAGTACTTC; CDR3 protein: CASSFGTSGSGETQYF
J gene: TRBJ2-3; D gene: TRBD2; CDR3 length: 18; V gene: TRBV30; clone size: -; CDR3 DNA: TGTGCCTGGTCCGACGGGACTAGCGGGAGGGCCCCCCCGGATACGCAGTATTTT; CDR3 protein: CAWSDGTSGRAPPDTQYF
J gene: TRBJ2-5; D gene: TRBD2; CDR3 length: 15; V gene: TRBV11-3; clone size: -; CDR3 DNA: TGTGCCAGCAGCACGGGACTAGCGGGGCAAGAGACCCAGTACTTC; CDR3 protein: CASSTGLAGQETQYF
J gene: TRBJ1-2; D gene: -; CDR3 length: 15; V gene: TRBV11-3; clone size: few; CDR3 DNA: TGTGCCAGCAGCTGGGACACAGCAATCGTCTATGGCTACACCTTC; CDR3 protein: CASSWDTAIVYGYTF
J gene: TRBJ2-7; D gene: TRBD2; CDR3 length: 14; V gene: TRBV28; clone size: -; CDR3 DNA: TGTGCCAGCAGTTGGACTAGCGGAGTATACGAGCAGTACTTC; CDR3 protein: CASSWTSGVYEQYF